Sequencing of this T cell receptor (beta chain) was carried out in a study of identical twins. Germline V CDR1 and CDR2: MNHEY, SVGAGI. This CDR3 region has 17 residues. V dropped 1 base and J dropped 2 bases, with 16 bases sitting between them. This clonotype occurred a few times. A single record per CDR3 protein comes from TCRdb applying MiXCR to the 5' RACE reads. This table has some 500,000 distinct CDR3 sequences, roughly an eighth appearing once. The same data also went into a second study, on yellow fever vaccine responses in identical twins.

Sequenced sample: CD4+ T cells sorted from blood. The gene calls are TRBV6-5 and TRBJ2-3, with D perhaps matching TRBD2 (6 bases). The receptor was derived from a woman aged 18-29 years in good health. The CDR3 loop is CASSYFTSPLSTDTQYF. Here the CDR3 DNA reads TGTGCCAGCAGTTACTTTACTAGCCCCCTTTCCACAGATACGCAGTATTTT.